This is a list of T cell receptor beta chains from one sample in a study of beta chain features in type 1 diabetes. Clones were read by immunoSEQ multiplex PCR, and TCRdb kept only the in-frame ones, dropping some. The sample holds about 650,000 clones, roughly an eighth seen once. Sequencing used naive CD4+ T cells from blood. The receptors were gathered from a man in his thirties or forties with type 1 diabetes. CDR3s include the opening cysteine and the closing phenylalanine or tryptophan. A D gene is named only where the DNA matches it firmly. Part of the rows lack a size; the others show once, few, many or a class for expanded clones.

v_gene	j_gene	d_gene	abundance	CDR3nt	CDR3aa
TRBV29-1	TRBJ2-1	.	.	TGCAGCGTGAGACGACTAGTCCACAATGAGCAGTTCTTC	CSVRRLVHNEQFF
TRBV5-1	TRBJ2-1	.	.	TGCGCCAGCAGCCGTAGCGAGAGCTCCTACAATGAGCAGTTCTTC	CASSRSESSYNEQFF
TRBV5-1	TRBJ1-4	.	few	TGCGCCAGCAGGATAGGGATACTAACTAATGAAAAACTGTTTTTT	CASRIGILTNEKLFF
TRBV19	TRBJ2-1	TRBD1	.	TGTGCCAGTGGGAATTCGGACAGGGGGCCGAGTGAGCAGTTCTTC	CASGNSDRGPSEQFF
TRBV30	TRBJ2-7	.	.	TGTGCCTGGAGTGGGGGCGCGAGCTACGAGCAGTACTTC	CAWSGGASYEQYF
TRBV5-6	TRBJ2-3	TRBD1	few	TGTGCCAGCAGCTTGGGACAGGGGAGCACAGATACGCAGTATTTT	CASSLGQGSTDTQYF
TRBV28	TRBJ2-7	TRBD1	few	TGTGCCAGCAGTTTATTGGGACAGAACTACGAGCAGTACTTC	CASSLLGQNYEQYF
TRBV30	TRBJ1-5	.	few	TGTGCCTGGAGTGTCGGAGGGGGACGCGTTCAGCCCCAGCATTTT	CAWSVGGGRVQPQHF
TRBV11-3	TRBJ2-1	.	.	TGTGCCAGCAGCGTGGGAAGCGGTAACAATGAGCAGTTCTTC	CASSVGSGNNEQFF
TRBV28	TRBJ1-2	TRBD1	few	TGTGCCAGCAGTTTCCCCCCAGGGGGCCGTGGCTACACCTTC	CASSFPPGGRGYTF
TRBV27	TRBJ1-3	.	.	TGTGCCAGCAGTTTATCCCAGGGAGTTTCAAACACCATATATTTT	CASSLSQGVSNTIYF
TRBV6-6	TRBJ1-4	TRBD1	.	TGTGCCAGCCGGAGACAGGGAGCAACTAATGAAAAACTGTTTTTT	CASRRQGATNEKLFF
TRBV6-5	TRBJ2-7	TRBD1	.	TGTGCCAGCACTTCAGGGACAGGGGGCTACGAGCAGTACTTC	CASTSGTGGYEQYF
TRBV2	TRBJ2-1	.	.	TGTGCCAGCAGTGAACGGGGGGCTTCCTACAATGAGCAGTTCTTC	CASSERGASYNEQFF
TRBV18	TRBJ1-4	.	few	TGTGCCAGCTCACCAAATCAGGGATCTAATGAAAAACTGTTTTTT	CASSPNQGSNEKLFF
TRBV7-3	TRBJ2-3	.	few	TGTGCCAGCAGCTTAAACGGGGGAACAGATACGCAGTATTTT	CASSLNGGTDTQYF
TRBV7-7	TRBJ2-5	.	.	TGTGCTAGCAGCTTAACCTGGGGGGAAGAGACCCAGTACTTC	CASSLTWGEETQYF
TRBV5-1	TRBJ2-5	TRBD2	.	TGCGCCAGCAGCTTGGGACTAGCAAAAGAGACCCAGTACTTC	CASSLGLAKETQYF
TRBV6-5	TRBJ2-3	.	few	TGTGCCAGCAGGTACTCCGGGACCAAAGGACATACGCAGTATTTT	CASRYSGTKGHTQYF
TRBV5-1	TRBJ2-7	TRBD1	few	TGCGCCAGCAGTCCACAGGGGGCGTACGAGCAGTACTTC	CASSPQGAYEQYF
TRBV18	TRBJ1-5	TRBD1	few	TGTGCCAGCTCAGGACAGGTCAATCAGCCCCAGCATTTT	CASSGQVNQPQHF
TRBV7-2	TRBJ2-7	.	few	TGTGCCAGCACCAGGGACCTAGGCCCCTACGAGCAGTACTTC	CASTRDLGPYEQYF
TRBV6-5	TRBJ2-5	.	once	TGTGCCAGCAGTTACTCGAAAAGGAGAGAGACCCAGTACTTC	CASSYSKRRETQYF
TRBV2	TRBJ2-4	.	.	TGTGCCAGCAGTGCGGGGACGGTCAAAAACATTCAGTACTTC	CASSAGTVKNIQYF
TRBV2	TRBJ1-5	TRBD1	.	TGTGCCAGCAGTAATGGACAGGGGTGGAGTCAGCCCCAGCATTTT	CASSNGQGWSQPQHF
TRBV7-2	TRBJ2-5	.	few	TGTGCCAGCAGCCTAGAGACCCAGTACTTC	CASSLETQYF
TRBV7-2	TRBJ2-3	.	few	TGTGCCAGCAGCCTCCAGGCACGCCGCGGGGCAGATACGCAGTATTTT	CASSLQARRGADTQYF
TRBV5-1	TRBJ1-2	.	.	TGCGCCAGCAGCTTACAGGGAAGCTATGGCTACACCTTC	CASSLQGSYGYTF
TRBV10-3	TRBJ2-5	.	.	TGTGCCATCAGTGAGTCCTTAGCCGCCGCTCCGGAGACCCAGTACTTC	CAISESLAAAPETQYF
TRBV29-1	TRBJ1-1	TRBD1	few	TGCAGCGTTTTACCGGGACAGGGTTTGACTGAAGCTTTCTTT	CSVLPGQGLTEAFF
TRBV28	TRBJ1-2	TRBD1	few	TGTGCCAGCAGTCAGCCGGGACAGGGGGCGGGAGGCTACACCTTC	CASSQPGQGAGGYTF
TRBV25-1	TRBJ1-2	.	few	TGTGCCAGCAGTGGCCCCGCGGCTGGCTACACCTTC	CASSGPAAGYTF
TRBV5-1	TRBJ2-1	.	.	TGCGCCAGCAGCCGAGGTACAACCGTTTACAATGAGCAGTTCTTC	CASSRGTTVYNEQFF
TRBV7-2	TRBJ2-1	TRBD2	.	TGTGCCAGCAGCCCGAGGACTAGTCACTACAATGAGCAGTTCTTC	CASSPRTSHYNEQFF
TRBV5-1	TRBJ2-5	TRBD2	.	TGCGCCAGCAGCTGGGGACTAGCGGGGGCCACGTACCAAGAGACCCAGTACTTC	CASSWGLAGATYQETQYF
TRBV7-2	TRBJ2-5	.	few	TGTGCCAGCAGCTTATCTGAGACCCAGTACTTC	CASSLSETQYF
TRBV7-3	TRBJ2-7	TRBD1	.	TGTGCCGGGCAAGCAGGGGGCGAGGAGCAGTACTTC	CAGQAGGEEQYF
TRBV6-1	TRBJ2-5	.	.	TGTGCCAGCTGCTCAGGGCAGGGTGGCCAAGAGACCCAGTACTTC	CASCSGQGGQETQYF
TRBV4-3	TRBJ2-1	TRBD2	.	TGCGCCAGCAGCCAAGAGATAGGGAGGGCGGGGAATGAGCAGTTCTTC	CASSQEIGRAGNEQFF
TRBV29-1	TRBJ2-7	.	few	TGCAGCGTTGGCCCCCTGTGGGCGGGAAGCTCCTACGAGCAGTACTTC	CSVGPLWAGSSYEQYF
TRBV5-1	TRBJ1-2	.	few	TGCGCCAGCAGCGAGCGGTACTATGGCTACACCTTC	CASSERYYGYTF
TRBV5-1	TRBJ2-3	.	.	TGCGCCAGCAGCTTGTTTTCCGCCGGCACAGATACGCAGTATTTT	CASSLFSAGTDTQYF
TRBV7-9	TRBJ2-3	.	.	TGTGCCAGCAGCCCCTCGACAGCAGGAACGCAGTATTTT	CASSPSTAGTQYF
TRBV12-5	TRBJ1-1	.	few	TGTGCTAGTGGTAGGACCGGGGAGACTGAAGCTTTCTTT	CASGRTGETEAFF
TRBV11-3	TRBJ2-5	TRBD2	.	TGTGCCAGCAGCATCGGGACTAGCCAAGAGACCCAGTACTTC	CASSIGTSQETQYF
TRBV2	TRBJ1-5	.	few	TGTGCCAGCACTGGGACCGGAATAGGGTCCCAGCATTTT	CASTGTGIGSQHF
TRBV9	TRBJ2-1	TRBD1	.	TGTGCCAGCAGCGCGAGACCCTCGGGGACAGGGGCAGTCGATGAGCAGTTCTTC	CASSARPSGTGAVDEQFF
TRBV30	TRBJ1-4	TRBD1	few	TGTGCCTGGAGTGGACAGGGTATGGATGAAAAACTGTTTTTT	CAWSGQGMDEKLFF
TRBV7-8	TRBJ2-7	TRBD1	.	TGTGCCAGCAGCTGGACAGGGAACGAGCAGTACTTC	CASSWTGNEQYF
TRBV6-5	TRBJ2-5	.	few	TGTGCCAGCAGTATCACAGGGTTGGAGACCCAGTACTTC	CASSITGLETQYF